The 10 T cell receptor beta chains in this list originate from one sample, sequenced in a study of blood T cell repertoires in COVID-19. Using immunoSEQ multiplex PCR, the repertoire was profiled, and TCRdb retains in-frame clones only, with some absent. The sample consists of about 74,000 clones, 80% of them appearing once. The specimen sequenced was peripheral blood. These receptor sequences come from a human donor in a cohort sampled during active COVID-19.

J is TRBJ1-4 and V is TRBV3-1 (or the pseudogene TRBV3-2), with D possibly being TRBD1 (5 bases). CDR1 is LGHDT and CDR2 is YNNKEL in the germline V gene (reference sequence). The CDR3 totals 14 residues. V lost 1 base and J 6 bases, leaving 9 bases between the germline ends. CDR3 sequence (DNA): TGTGCCAGCAGCCAAGCCCGGGGGGATGAAAAACTGTTTTTT. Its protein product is CASSQARGDEKLFF.

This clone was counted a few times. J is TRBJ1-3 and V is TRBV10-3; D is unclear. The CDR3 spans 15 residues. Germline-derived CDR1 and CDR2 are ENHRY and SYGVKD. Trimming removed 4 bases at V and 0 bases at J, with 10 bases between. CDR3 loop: CAISGAELSGNTIYF. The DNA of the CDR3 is TGTGCCATCAGTGGGGCAGAGCTCTCTGGAAACACCATATATTTT.

This CDR3 is CASSWVVARSSTDTQYF. CDR3 bases: TGTGCCAGCAGCTGGGTGGTAGCGAGGTCGAGCACAGATACGCAGTATTTT. The gene calls are TRBV5-6 and TRBJ2-3, with D possibly being TRBD2 (5 bases). The CDR3 is 17 amino acids. Trimming pared 3 bases from V and 0 bases from J, leaving 17 bases between. Germline assignment: CDR1 SGHDT and CDR2 YYEEEE.

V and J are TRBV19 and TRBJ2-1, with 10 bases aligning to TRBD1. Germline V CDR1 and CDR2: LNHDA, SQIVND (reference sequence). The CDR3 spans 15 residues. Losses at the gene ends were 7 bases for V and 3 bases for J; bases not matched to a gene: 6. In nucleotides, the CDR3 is TGTGCCAGTAACCCGGGACAGGGGAACTACAATGAGCAGTTCTTC. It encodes CASNPGQGNYNEQFF.

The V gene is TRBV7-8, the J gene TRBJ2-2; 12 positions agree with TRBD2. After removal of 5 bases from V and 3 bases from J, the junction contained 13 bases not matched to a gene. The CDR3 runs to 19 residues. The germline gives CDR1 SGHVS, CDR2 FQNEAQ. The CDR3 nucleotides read TGTGCCAGCAGCAATAACCTTTGGACTAGCGGGACTGACACCGGGGAGCTGTTTTTT. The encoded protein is CASSNNLWTSGTDTGELFF.

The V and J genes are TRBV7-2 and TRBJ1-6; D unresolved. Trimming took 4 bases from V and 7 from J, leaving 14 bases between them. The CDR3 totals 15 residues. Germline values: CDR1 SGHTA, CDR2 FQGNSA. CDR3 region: CASSSKAGYNSPLHF. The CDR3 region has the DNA TGTGCCAGCAGCTCCAAGGCAGGATACAATTCACCCCTCCACTTT.

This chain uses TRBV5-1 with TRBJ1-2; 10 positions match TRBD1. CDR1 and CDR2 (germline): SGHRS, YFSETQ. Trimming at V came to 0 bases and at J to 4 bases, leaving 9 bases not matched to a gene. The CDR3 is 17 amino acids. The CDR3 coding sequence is TGCGCCAGCAGCTTGGCCCCGGGACAGGGGCAAGGCTATGGCTACACCTTC. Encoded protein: CASSLAPGQGQGYGYTF.

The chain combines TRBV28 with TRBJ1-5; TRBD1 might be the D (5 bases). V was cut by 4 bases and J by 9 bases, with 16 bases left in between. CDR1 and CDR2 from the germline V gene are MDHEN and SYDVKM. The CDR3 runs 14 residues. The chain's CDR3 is CASSSRQTWAPQHF. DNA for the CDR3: TGTGCCAGCAGTTCCCGACAGACCTGGGCGCCCCAGCATTTT.

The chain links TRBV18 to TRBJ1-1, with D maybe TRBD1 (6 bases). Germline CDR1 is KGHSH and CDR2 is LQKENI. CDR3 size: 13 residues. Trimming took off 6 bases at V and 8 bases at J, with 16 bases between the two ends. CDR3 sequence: CASSSTGTTEAFF. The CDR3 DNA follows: TGTGCCAGCTCGTCGACAGGAACCACGGAAGCTTTCTTT.

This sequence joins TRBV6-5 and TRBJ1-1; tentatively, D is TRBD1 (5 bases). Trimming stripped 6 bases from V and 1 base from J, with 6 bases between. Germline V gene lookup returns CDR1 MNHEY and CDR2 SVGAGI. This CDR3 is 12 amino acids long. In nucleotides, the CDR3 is TGTGCCAGCAGGGGGCAGAACACTGAAGCTTTCTTT. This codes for CASRGQNTEAFF.